Each of the 8 T cell receptor beta chains below was sequenced from the same sample in a study of identical twins. One entry per CDR3 protein results from TCRdb running MiXCR on the 5' RACE reads. Of 450,000 or so distinct CDR3 sequences listed, approximately 24% are singletons. These same records also appear under a second study, on T cells expressing NK-cell markers.

Sequenced material: CD4+ T cells sorted from blood. These receptors came from a woman aged 18 to 35 in good health.

This clonotype was detected a few times. The chain is built from TRBV6-1 and TRBJ2-2, with 10 nucleotides matching TRBD2. The germline V gene encodes CDR1 MNHNS and CDR2 SASEGT. V shed 6 bases and J 7 bases; nucleotides not matched to a gene: 8. This CDR3 is 15 amino acids long. Here the CDR3 reads CASRPLAGVYGELFF. The CDR3 DNA follows: TGTGCCAGCAGACCCCTAGCGGGAGTGTACGGGGAGCTGTTTTTT.

In its sample, this clonotype was seen a few times. This chain uses TRBV6-1 with TRBJ2-3; TRBD1 agrees at 7 bases. CDR1 is MNHNS, CDR2 SASEGT, per germline. There are 16 residues in the CDR3. J was trimmed by 3 bases and V by 6 bases; bases with no gene match: 12. The CDR3 DNA follows: TGTGCCAGCAGAAACAGGGGATTGGGGTGGACAGATACGCAGTATTTT. Translating gives CASRNRGLGWTDTQYF.

This clonotype appeared a few times. The chain combines TRBV6-1 with TRBJ1-2; D gene uncertain. Germline lookup yields CDR1 MNHNS and CDR2 SASEGT. Trimming took off 7 bases at V and 8 bases at J, with 17 bases between the two ends. The length of the CDR3 is 13 residues. Here the CDR3 DNA reads TGTGCCAGCATCAAACCGGGAGAGAACGGCTACACCTTC. Translation: CASIKPGENGYTF.

This clonotype was seen a handful of times. The rearrangement joins TRBV12-3 or TRBV12-4 to TRBJ2-7, with D perhaps matching TRBD1 or TRBD2 (6 bases each). CDR3 length: 14 amino acids. Trimming stripped 9 bases from V and 3 bases from J, with 18 bases between. CDR3 residues: CASRRAGQSYEQYF. The CDR3 bases are TGTGCCAGTCGACGGGCGGGACAAAGCTACGAGCAGTACTTC.

This clonotype turned up a few times. This sequence joins TRBV20-1 and TRBJ2-3; D is uncertain. Germline V gene lookup returns CDR1 DFQATT and CDR2 SNEGSKA (reference sequence). Between the trimmed V and J ends, which lost 5 bases and 4 bases, there was a span of 16 bases. The CDR3 extends over 14 amino acids. In DNA, the CDR3 is TGCAGTGCTTCCCCGGGCCATATCCCAGATACGCAGTATTTT. Its protein product is CSASPGHIPDTQYF.

The CDR3 here is CASSPRTSAAYEQYF. DNA of the CDR3: TGTGCCAGCAGCCCCAGGACTAGCGCAGCCTACGAGCAGTACTTC. This chain joins TRBV11-2 and TRBJ2-7, with 9 bases aligning to TRBD2. Losses at the gene ends were 5 bases for V and 2 bases for J; bases not matched to a gene: 7. This CDR3 has 15 amino acids. Germline CDR1 is SGHAT and CDR2 is FQNNGV.

This clonotype was seen only a few times. The chain recombines TRBV20-1 with TRBJ1-6, with D unresolved. Germline V gene sequence: CDR1 DFQATT, CDR2 SNEGSKA (reference sequence). CDR3 length: 12 amino acids. V lost 1 base to trimming and J lost 8 bases, with 6 bases between them. This CDR3 reads CSARVADSPLHF. CDR3 nucleotide sequence: TGCAGTGCTAGAGTGGCGGATTCACCCCTCCACTTT.

The J gene is TRBJ2-4, the V gene TRBV20-1; unclear D gene. The CDR3 extends over 15 amino acids. From germline, CDR1 is DFQATT and CDR2 SNEGSKA (reference sequence). Trimming stripped 5 bases from V and 3 bases from J, with 17 bases between. CDR3 loop: CSALSTRGGKNIQYF. CDR3 coding DNA: TGCAGTGCTTTATCGACCAGAGGCGGCAAAAACATTCAGTACTTC.